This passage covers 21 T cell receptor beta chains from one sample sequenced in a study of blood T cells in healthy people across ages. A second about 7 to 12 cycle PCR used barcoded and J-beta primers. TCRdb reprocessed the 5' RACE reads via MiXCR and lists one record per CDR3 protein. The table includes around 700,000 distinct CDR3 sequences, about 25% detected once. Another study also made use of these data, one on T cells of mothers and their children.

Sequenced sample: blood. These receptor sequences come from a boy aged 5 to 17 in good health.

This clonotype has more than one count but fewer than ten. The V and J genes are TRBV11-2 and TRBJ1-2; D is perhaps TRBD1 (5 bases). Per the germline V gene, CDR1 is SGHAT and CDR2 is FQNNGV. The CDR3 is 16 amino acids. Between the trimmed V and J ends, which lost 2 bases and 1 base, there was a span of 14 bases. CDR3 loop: CASSLNQGYGNYGYTF. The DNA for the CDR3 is TGTGCCAGCAGCTTAAACCAGGGCTACGGTAACTATGGCTACACCTTC.

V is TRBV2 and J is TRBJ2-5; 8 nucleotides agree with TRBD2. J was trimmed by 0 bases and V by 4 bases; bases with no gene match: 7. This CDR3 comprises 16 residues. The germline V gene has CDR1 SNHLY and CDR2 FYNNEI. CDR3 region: CASSVTSVSYQETQYF. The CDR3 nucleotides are TGTGCCAGCAGTGTGACTAGCGTGTCGTACCAAGAGACCCAGTACTTC.

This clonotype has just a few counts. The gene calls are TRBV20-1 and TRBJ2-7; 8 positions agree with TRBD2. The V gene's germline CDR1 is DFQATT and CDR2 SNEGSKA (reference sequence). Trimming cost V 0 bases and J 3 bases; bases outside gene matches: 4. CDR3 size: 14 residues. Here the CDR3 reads CSARDPGGDYEQYF. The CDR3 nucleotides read TGCAGTGCTAGAGATCCCGGGGGGGACTACGAGCAGTACTTC.

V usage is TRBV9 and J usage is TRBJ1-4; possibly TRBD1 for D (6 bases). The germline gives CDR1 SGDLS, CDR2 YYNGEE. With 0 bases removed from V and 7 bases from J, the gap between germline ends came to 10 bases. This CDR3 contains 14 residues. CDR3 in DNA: TGTGCCAGCAGCGTAGACAGGGCCGGTGAAAAACTGTTTTTT. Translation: CASSVDRAGEKLFF.

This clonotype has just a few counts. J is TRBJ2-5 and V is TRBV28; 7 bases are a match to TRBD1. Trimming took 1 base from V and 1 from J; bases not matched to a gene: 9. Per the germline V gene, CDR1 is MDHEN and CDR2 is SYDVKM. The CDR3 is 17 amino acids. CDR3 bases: TGTGCCAGCAGTTTATCCTACCTGGACAGGACCCAAGAGACCCAGTACTTC. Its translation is CASSLSYLDRTQETQYF. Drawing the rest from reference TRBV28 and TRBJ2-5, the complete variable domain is DVKVTQSSRYLVKRTGEKVFLECVQDMDHENMFWYRQDPGLGLRLIYFSYDVKMKEKGDIPEGYSVSREKKERFSLILESASTNQTSMYLCASSLSYLDRTQETQYFGPGTRLLVL.

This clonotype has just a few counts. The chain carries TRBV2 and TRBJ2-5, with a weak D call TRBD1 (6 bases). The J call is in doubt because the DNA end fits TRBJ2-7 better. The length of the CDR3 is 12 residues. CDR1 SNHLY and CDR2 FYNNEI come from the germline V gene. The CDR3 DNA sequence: TGTGCCAGCAAAGAAGCAGGGGCCGAGCAGTACTTC. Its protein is CASKEAGAEQYF.

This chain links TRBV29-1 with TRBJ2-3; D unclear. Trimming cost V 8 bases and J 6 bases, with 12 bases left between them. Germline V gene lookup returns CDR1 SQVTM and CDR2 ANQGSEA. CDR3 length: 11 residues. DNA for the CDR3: TGCAGCACTGGGTACTCTGATACGCAGTATTTT. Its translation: CSTGYSDTQYF.

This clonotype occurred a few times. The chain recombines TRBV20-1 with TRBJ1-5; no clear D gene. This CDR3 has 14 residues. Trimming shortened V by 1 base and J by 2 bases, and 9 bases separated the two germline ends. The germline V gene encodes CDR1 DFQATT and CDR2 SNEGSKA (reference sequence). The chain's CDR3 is CSARGRVGNQPQHF. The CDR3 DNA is TGCAGTGCTAGAGGCCGGGTGGGCAATCAGCCCCAGCATTTT.

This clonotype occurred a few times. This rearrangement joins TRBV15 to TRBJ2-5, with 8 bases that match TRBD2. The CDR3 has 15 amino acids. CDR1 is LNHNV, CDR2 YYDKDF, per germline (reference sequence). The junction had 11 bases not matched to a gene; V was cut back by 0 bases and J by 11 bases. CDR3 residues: CATSREASGAGEQYF. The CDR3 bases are TGTGCCACCAGCAGAGAGGCTAGCGGAGCGGGGGAGCAGTACTTC.

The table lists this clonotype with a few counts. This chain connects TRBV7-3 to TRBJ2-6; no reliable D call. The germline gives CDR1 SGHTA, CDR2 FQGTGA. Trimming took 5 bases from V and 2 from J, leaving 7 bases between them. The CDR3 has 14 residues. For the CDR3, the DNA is TGTGCCAGCAGCCAGAATCCTGGGGCCAACGTCCTGACTTTC. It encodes CASSQNPGANVLTF.

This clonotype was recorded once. The CDR3 region has the DNA TGTGCCAGCAGTTCGGGGACCAGAGAAAAACTGTTTTTT. Amino acids: CASSSGTREKLFF. This rearrangement joins TRBV27 to TRBJ1-4; a weak D match, TRBD1 (5 bases). This CDR3 is built from 13 residues. Germline CDR1 is MNHEY and CDR2 is SMNVEV (reference sequence). Trimming removed 4 bases from V and 8 bases from J, with 11 bases in between.

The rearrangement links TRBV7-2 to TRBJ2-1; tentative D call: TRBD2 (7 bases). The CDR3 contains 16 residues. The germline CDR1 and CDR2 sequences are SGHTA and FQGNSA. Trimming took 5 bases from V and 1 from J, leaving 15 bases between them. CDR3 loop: CASSPLGGGSYNEQFF. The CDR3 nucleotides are TGTGCCAGCAGCCCCCTAGGGGGGGGTTCCTACAATGAGCAGTTCTTC.

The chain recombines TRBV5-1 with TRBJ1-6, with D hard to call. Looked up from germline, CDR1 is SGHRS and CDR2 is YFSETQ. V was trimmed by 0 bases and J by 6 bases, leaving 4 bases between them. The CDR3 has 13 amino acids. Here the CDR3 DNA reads TGCGCCAGCAGCTTGGGGGTTAATTCACCCCTCCACTTT. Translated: CASSLGVNSPLHF. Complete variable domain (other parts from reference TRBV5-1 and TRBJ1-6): KAGVTQTPRYLIKTRGQQVTLSCSPISGHRSVSWYQQTPGQGLQFLFEYFSETQRNKGNFPGRFSGRQFSNSRSEMNVSTLELGDSALYLCASSLGVNSPLHFGNGTRLTVT.

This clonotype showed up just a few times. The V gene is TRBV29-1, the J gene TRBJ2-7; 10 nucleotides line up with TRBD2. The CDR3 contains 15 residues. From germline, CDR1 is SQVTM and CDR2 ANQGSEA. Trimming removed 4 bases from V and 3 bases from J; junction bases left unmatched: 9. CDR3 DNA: TGCAGCGTTGTGGCAGGGACTAGCGAGATCTACGAGCAGTACTTC. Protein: CSVVAGTSEIYEQYF.

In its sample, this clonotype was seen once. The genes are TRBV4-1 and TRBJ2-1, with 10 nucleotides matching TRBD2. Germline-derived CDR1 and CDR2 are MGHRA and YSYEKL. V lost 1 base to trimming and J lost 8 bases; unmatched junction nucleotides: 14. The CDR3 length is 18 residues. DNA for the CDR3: TGCGCCAGCAGCCAAGTAAGCGGGAGGGCCTCTGGTCGGGATGAGCAGTTCTTC. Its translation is CASSQVSGRASGRDEQFF.

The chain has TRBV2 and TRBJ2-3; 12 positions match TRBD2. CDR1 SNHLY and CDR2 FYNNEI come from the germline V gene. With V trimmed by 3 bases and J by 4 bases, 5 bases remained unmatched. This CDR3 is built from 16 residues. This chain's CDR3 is CASSERRLAGADTQYF. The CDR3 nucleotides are TGTGCCAGCAGTGAGAGGAGACTAGCGGGGGCAGATACGCAGTATTTT.

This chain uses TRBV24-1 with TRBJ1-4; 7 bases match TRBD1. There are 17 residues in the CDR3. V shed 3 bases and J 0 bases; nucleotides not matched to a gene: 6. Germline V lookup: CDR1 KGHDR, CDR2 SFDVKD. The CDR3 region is CATSDPRQGATNEKLFF. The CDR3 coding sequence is TGTGCCACCAGTGATCCGAGACAGGGAGCAACTAATGAAAAACTGTTTTTT.

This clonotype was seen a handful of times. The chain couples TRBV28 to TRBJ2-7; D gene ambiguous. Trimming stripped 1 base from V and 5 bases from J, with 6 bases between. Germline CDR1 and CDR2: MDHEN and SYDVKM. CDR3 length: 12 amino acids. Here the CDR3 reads CASSLSLNEQYF. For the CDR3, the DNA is TGTGCCAGCAGTTTATCCTTGAACGAGCAGTACTTC.

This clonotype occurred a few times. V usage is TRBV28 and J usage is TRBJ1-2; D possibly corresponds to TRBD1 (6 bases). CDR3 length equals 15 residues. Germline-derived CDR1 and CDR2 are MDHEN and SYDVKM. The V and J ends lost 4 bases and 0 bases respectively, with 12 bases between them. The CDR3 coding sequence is TGTGCCAGCAGTTCTGGGGGGCGAGCTAACTATGGCTACACCTTC. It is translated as CASSSGGRANYGYTF.

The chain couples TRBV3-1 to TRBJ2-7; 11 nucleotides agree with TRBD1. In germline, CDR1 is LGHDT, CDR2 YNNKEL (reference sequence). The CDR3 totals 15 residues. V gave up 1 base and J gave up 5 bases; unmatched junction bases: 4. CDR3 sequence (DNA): TGTGCCAGCAGCCAAGTCCGGACAGGGGGCGACGAGCAGTACTTC. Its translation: CASSQVRTGGDEQYF.

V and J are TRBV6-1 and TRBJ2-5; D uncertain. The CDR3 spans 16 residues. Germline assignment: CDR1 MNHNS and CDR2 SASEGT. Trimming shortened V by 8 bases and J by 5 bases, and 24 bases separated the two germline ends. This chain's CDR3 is CASQDSRDAVWETQYF. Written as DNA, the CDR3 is TGTGCCAGCCAAGACTCTCGCGACGCCGTTTGGGAGACCCAGTACTTC.